Here is one T cell receptor (beta chain) with its context. The antigen is unknown. This sample stems from a study of T cells after yellow fever vaccination. Study context: Fractions of limited cellularity were prepared by means of SMART-Seq v4 Ultra Low Input.

Study-wide findings and caveats: Most primary-vaccination clones recurred post-booster (about 96% CD4, around 90% CD8).

This CDR3 contains 17 residues. Trimming removed 1 base at V and 0 bases at J, with 13 bases between. Germline CDR1 MGHRA, CDR2 YSYEKL. In TCRdb, the 5' RACE reads were re-called with MiXCR into one record per CDR3 protein. The profile shows tens of thousands of distinct CDR3 sequences, approximately 7% of them singletons. This specimen was CD8+ T cells sorted from PBMCs, taken about 5 days after the first yellow fever vaccination. The chain recombines TRBV4-1 with TRBJ2-1; TRBD2 might be the D (6 bases). This receptor was identified in a man in his late teens or twenties who received the YFV17D yellow fever vaccine. CDR3 residues: CASSQAPPGGSYNEQFF. The CDR3 DNA is TGCGCCAGCAGCCAAGCTCCCCCCGGGGGCTCCTACAATGAGCAGTTCTTC.